One and the same sample provided the 29 T cell receptor beta chains below, sequenced in a study of PD-1 blockade in classical Hodgkin lymphoma (dated by TCRdb to 2018 to 2020). Receptors were amplified or captured by the immunoSEQ multiplex PCR assay. TCRdb obtained this table from immuneACCESS and retained in-frame rearrangements with V and J assigned. These tables miss some clones; where compared with another copy, unresolved V genes account for less than half of the shortfall, and the remainder is unexplained. The sample yields 25,000 to 35,000 clones; about 87% were counted once. The biggest ten clones account for roughly 1.2% of the sample. Per the publication, the time point label means: newly diagnosed, previously untreated cHL patient sample. Using a Miltenyi CD4+ T cell isolation kit, CD4+ T cells were purified from thawed PBMCs through magnetic negative selection. Material: CD4+ T cells from blood. The receptor set was obtained from a human donor with classical Hodgkin lymphoma.

The V and J genes are TRBV4-1 and TRBJ2-7, with TRBD1 as a possible D gene (5 bases). Trimming shortened V by 5 bases and J by 3 bases, and 20 bases separated the two germline ends. Germline V lookup: CDR1 MGHRA, CDR2 YSYEKL. This CDR3 contains 16 residues. CDR3 nucleotides: TGCGCCAGCAGCACCAATCGCGGACAACTATTCTACGAGCAGTACTTC. Its protein is CASSTNRGQLFYEQYF.

The chain links TRBV6-5 to TRBJ2-1, with 9 bases matching TRBD2. V lost 6 bases and J lost 0; bases outside the gene matches: 3. Per germline, CDR1 MNHEY and CDR2 SVGAGI. The CDR3 spans 15 residues. The CDR3 nucleotides read TGTGCCAGCAGGAAGACTAGCGGCTCCTACAATGAGCAGTTCTTC. Translating it yields CASRKTSGSYNEQFF.

CDR3: CASSRGLLAGGGNEQFF. CDR3 coding DNA: TGCGCCAGCAGCCGGGGACTGCTAGCGGGAGGAGGCAATGAGCAGTTCTTC. The chain links TRBV4-1 to TRBJ2-1, with 11 bases lining up with TRBD2. Unmatched junction bases numbered 11, after V lost 4 bases and J lost 6 bases. CDR1 and CDR2 from the germline V gene are MGHRA and YSYEKL. This CDR3 is 17 amino acids long.

The gene calls are TRBV2 and TRBJ2-3, with a possible D match to TRBD1 (5 bases). Trimming cost V 2 bases and J 3 bases, with 6 bases left between them. The germline V gene has CDR1 SNHLY and CDR2 FYNNEI. The CDR3 is 13 residues long. The CDR3 DNA sequence: TGTGCCAGCAGTGAACAGGGTACAGATACGCAGTATTTT. Amino acids: CASSEQGTDTQYF.

The rearrangement uses TRBV6-5 and TRBJ1-2; D perhaps matches TRBD1 (6 bases). This CDR3 has 11 amino acids. Germline CDR1 is MNHEY and CDR2 is SVGAGI. Deletions cut 6 bases from V and 8 bases from J, with 10 bases between. The CDR3 sequence: CASSRGGGYTF. Here the CDR3 DNA reads TGTGCCAGCAGCCGAGGGGGAGGCTACACCTTC.

Worth noting for this clone: Compared with germline, one end of the junction differs, possibly owing to a read error. CDR3 nucleotides: TGTGTCAGCAGTGAATTCGGGGGGCGAACTGAAGCTTTCTTT. Residues: CVSSEFGGRTEAFF. The chain links TRBV6-1 to TRBJ1-1; D perhaps matches TRBD1 (6 bases). CDR3 length: 14 amino acids. The germline gives CDR1 MNHNS, CDR2 SASEGT.

Written as DNA, the CDR3 is TGTGCCATCAGTGAGTCGGTGGGGTTAGGCAAAAACATTCAGTACTTC. As protein: CAISESVGLGKNIQYF. The chain uses TRBV10-3 and TRBJ2-4; D unresolved. CDR1 and CDR2 (germline): ENHRY, SYGVKD. The CDR3 consists of 16 residues. Trimming cost V 0 bases and J 3 bases, with 12 bases left between them.

Only one count was recorded for this clone. The same CDR3 arises from other DNA sequences in this sample as well. The chain recombines TRBV7-9 with TRBJ1-2; D ambiguous. The V gene's germline CDR1 is SEHNR and CDR2 FQNEAQ (reference sequence). CDR3 length equals 13 residues. Trimming pared 6 bases from V and 3 bases from J, leaving 11 bases between. The CDR3 nucleotides read TGTGCCAGCAGTCTTCGGGCGGACTATGGCTACACCTTC. Its translation: CASSLRADYGYTF.

V gene TRBV9 combines with J gene TRBJ2-3, with D possibly matching TRBD2 (7 bases). Germline V gene data show CDR1 as SGDLS and CDR2 as YYNGEE. The germline V and J ends were trimmed by 3 bases and 3 bases, with 17 bases remaining between them. CDR3 length: 16 residues. CDR3 DNA: TGTGCCAGCAGCGACCGGGGGGCAGGGCGGACAGATACGCAGTATTTT. Translated: CASSDRGAGRTDTQYF. The complete variable domain, with remaining parts taken from reference TRBV9 and TRBJ2-3, reads DSGVTQTPKHLITATGQRVTLRCSPRSGDLSVYWYQQSLDQGLQFLIQYYNGEERAKGNILERFSAQQFPDLHSELNLSSLELGDSALYFCASSDRGAGRTDTQYFGPGTRLTVL.

This clone occurred once. The chain employs TRBV19 and TRBJ1-1; D uncertain. This CDR3 has 14 amino acids. Between the trimmed V and J ends, which lost 5 bases and 1 base, there was a span of 11 bases. Germline assignment: CDR1 LNHDA and CDR2 SQIVND (reference sequence). CDR3 loop: CASSFSTRNTEAFF. The CDR3 nucleotides are TGTGCCAGTAGTTTCTCCACAAGGAACACTGAAGCTTTCTTT.

The chain recombines TRBV18 with TRBJ1-1; D is perhaps TRBD1 (6 bases). There are 14 residues in the CDR3. The ends were cut back, 4 bases at V and 3 bases at J, with 12 bases in the middle. CDR1 is KGHSH, CDR2 LQKENI, per germline. The CDR3 region has the DNA TGTGCCAGCTCACAACAGGGTAGGGACACTGAAGCTTTCTTT. It yields the protein CASSQQGRDTEAFF.

The chain employs TRBV20-1 and TRBJ1-2; no clear D gene. In germline, CDR1 is DFQATT, CDR2 SNEGSKA (reference sequence). This CDR3 is 11 amino acids long. V was clipped by 6 bases and J by 5 bases, with 10 bases between them. The CDR3 sequence is CSAPLVYGYTF. CDR3 bases: TGCAGTGCCCCCTTGGTTTATGGCTACACCTTC.

The gene calls are TRBV19 and TRBJ2-3; 7 nucleotides match TRBD2. The V gene's germline CDR1 is LNHDA and CDR2 SQIVND (reference sequence). The CDR3 contains 14 residues. J gave up 2 bases and V 7 bases, and 6 bases lay outside the gene matches. The CDR3: CASTWDYLTDTQYF. The CDR3 DNA follows: TGTGCCAGTACATGGGACTACCTCACAGATACGCAGTATTTT. Based on the CDR3 plus reference TRBV19 and TRBJ2-3, the full variable domain is DGGITQSPKYLFRKEGQNVTLSCEQNLNHDAMYWYRQDPGQGLRLIYYSQIVNDFQKGDIAEGYSVSREKKESFPLTVTSAQKNPTAFYLCASTWDYLTDTQYFGPGTRLTVL.

The DNA of the CDR3 is TGCGCCAGCAGCCGCGCCGGGACTAGCTTGAGGAATGAGCAGTTCTTC. The encoded protein is CASSRAGTSLRNEQFF. The chain couples TRBV4-1 to TRBJ2-1; 9 bases fit TRBD2. Germline V gene data show CDR1 as MGHRA and CDR2 as YSYEKL. The CDR3 is made up of 16 amino acids. Trimming removed 4 bases from V and 7 bases from J; junction bases left unmatched: 11.

The CDR3 coding sequence is TGTGCCAGCAGCTTAGGACGGGGGGACACTGAAGCTTTCTTT. Its protein product is CASSLGRGDTEAFF. The V and J genes are TRBV7-9 and TRBJ1-1; tentative D call: TRBD1 (5 bases). Germline V gene lookup returns CDR1 SEHNR and CDR2 FQNEAQ (reference sequence). This CDR3 has 14 amino acids. V lost 1 base and J lost 3, with 9 bases in between.

This chain connects TRBV5-1 to TRBJ2-1; TRBD2 matches 8 bases. CDR1 SGHRS and CDR2 YFSETQ come from the germline V gene. V trimming: 4 bases; J trimming: 4 bases; junction bases outside the gene matches: 7. The CDR3 loop spans 15 amino acids. CDR3 DNA: TGCGCCAGCAGCCTACTAGCGGATAAATACAATGAGCAGTTCTTC. This codes for CASSLLADKYNEQFF.

The chain recombines TRBV6-1 with TRBJ2-3; 9 bases line up with TRBD2. Trimming removed 0 bases from V and 5 bases from J; junction bases left unmatched: 6. CDR1 is MNHNS and CDR2 is SASEGT in the germline V gene. This CDR3 is 16 amino acids long. The CDR3 DNA is TGTGCCAGCAGTGAAGCGATGGCTAGCGGGGTAGATACGCAGTATTTT. Translating it yields CASSEAMASGVDTQYF.

The genes are TRBV7-9 and TRBJ2-1, with TRBD1 matching 7 bases. This CDR3 contains 16 residues. The germline V gene has CDR1 SEHNR and CDR2 FQNEAQ (reference sequence). Trimming took 3 bases from V and 10 from J; bases not matched to a gene: 15. CDR3 loop: CASSFIGNRGIGEQFF. CDR3 nucleotide sequence: TGTGCCAGCAGCTTTATAGGAAACAGGGGAATCGGGGAGCAGTTCTTC.

The CDR3 protein is CASSLSPGQISLGGYTF. Written as DNA, the CDR3 is TGTGCCAGCAGCTTAAGTCCGGGACAGATTTCCCTGGGTGGCTACACCTTC. The gene calls are TRBV7-9 and TRBJ1-2; 7 nucleotides match TRBD1. The CDR3 covers 17 residues. Germline V CDR1 and CDR2: SEHNR, FQNEAQ (reference sequence). With 2 bases clipped from V and 7 bases from J, the junction kept 16 bases outside the gene matches.

The J gene is TRBJ1-1, the V gene TRBV19, with a tentative D call TRBD1 (5 bases). Trimming took 5 bases from V and 5 from J, leaving 21 bases between them. Germline V lookup: CDR1 LNHDA, CDR2 SQIVND (reference sequence). This CDR3 region has 16 residues. The CDR3 DNA is TGTGCCAGTAGTCAGTCCCTCAGGATCCGGGGGACTGAAGCTTTCTTT. It translates to CASSQSLRIRGTEAFF. Drawing the rest from reference TRBV19 and TRBJ1-1, the complete variable domain is DGGITQSPKYLFRKEGQNVTLSCEQNLNHDAMYWYRQDPGQGLRLIYYSQIVNDFQKGDIAEGYSVSREKKESFPLTVTSAQKNPTAFYLCASSQSLRIRGTEAFFGQGTRLTVV.

The rearrangement joins TRBV2 to TRBJ2-3, with D hard to call. This CDR3 comprises 15 residues. V was shortened by 5 bases and J by 3 bases, with 15 bases between the two germline ends. The germline CDR1 and CDR2 sequences are SNHLY and FYNNEI. The CDR3 sequence: CASSLERQRTDTQYF. The CDR3 DNA follows: TGTGCCAGCAGTTTAGAACGGCAACGTACAGATACGCAGTATTTT.

The V call is TRBV11-2, the J call TRBJ2-1; 7 bases map to TRBD2. The CDR3 runs to 16 residues. Germline V gives CDR1 SGHAT, CDR2 FQNNGV. V lost 3 bases to trimming and J lost 9 bases; unmatched junction nucleotides: 14. The CDR3 bases are TGTGCCAGCAGCTTTAAGACGGGAGGCAGTGAAGGTGAGCAGTTCTTC. This codes for CASSFKTGGSEGEQFF.

This sequence joins TRBV29-1 and TRBJ1-1; 8 bases agree with TRBD1. The CDR3 extends over 12 amino acids. V lost 6 bases to trimming and J lost 10 bases; unmatched junction nucleotides: 10. Germline V gene data show CDR1 as SQVTM and CDR2 as ANQGSEA. Here the CDR3 DNA reads TGCAGCGTCGCCGGGACAGGAGGGAGAGCTTTCTTT. Protein sequence: CSVAGTGGRAFF.

The chain carries TRBV6-5 and TRBJ1-2; D not resolved. The CDR3 has 12 residues. The V and J ends lost 7 bases and 4 bases respectively, with 10 bases between them. Germline CDR1 reads MNHEY; CDR2 reads SVGAGI. Here the CDR3 DNA reads TGTGCCAGCAAAGTACCGGGCTATGGCTACACCTTC. This gives the protein CASKVPGYGYTF.

This chain joins TRBV2 and TRBJ2-3; perhaps TRBD2 as D (6 bases). The CDR3 length is 16 residues. Germline values: CDR1 SNHLY, CDR2 FYNNEI. V was cut by 5 bases and J by 9 bases, with 24 bases left in between. The CDR3 DNA follows: TGTGCCAGCAGTAGAGAGGGACTCAGCTTTAAGCGAACGCAGTATTTT. It translates to CASSREGLSFKRTQYF.

V gene TRBV27 combines with J gene TRBJ2-3; TRBD2 matches at 11 bases. The CDR3 totals 15 residues. The germline V gene has CDR1 MNHEY and CDR2 SMNVEV (reference sequence). Losses at the gene ends were 5 bases for V and 7 bases for J; bases not matched to a gene: 8. The CDR3 sequence: CASSLSGRAGNTQYF. For the CDR3, the DNA is TGTGCCAGCAGTCTTAGCGGGAGGGCCGGAAATACGCAGTATTTT.

The rearrangement joins TRBV7-8 to TRBJ2-7; D may be TRBD1 or TRBD2 (5 bases each). The length of the CDR3 is 13 residues. V was clipped by 4 bases and J by 2 bases, with 9 bases between them. Germline CDR1 reads SGHVS; CDR2 reads FQNEAQ. CDR3 nucleotides: TGTGCCAGCAGCTCCCCGGGGCCCTACGAGCAGTACTTC. It specifies CASSSPGPYEQYF. Complete variable domain (other parts from reference TRBV7-8 and TRBJ2-7): GAGVSQSPRYKVAKRGQDVALRCDPISGHVSLFWYQQALGQGPEFLTYFQNEAQLDKSGLPSDRFFAERPEGSVSTLKIQRTQQEDSAVYLCASSSPGPYEQYFGPGTRLTVT.

This CDR3 reads CASTASGQGANGYTF. The CDR3 DNA reads as TGTGCCAGCACGGCGAGTGGACAGGGGGCAAATGGCTACACCTTC. The chain is built from TRBV27 and TRBJ1-2; TRBD1 agrees at 11 bases. The junction had 10 bases not matched to a gene; V was cut back by 7 bases and J by 6 bases. CDR1 and CDR2 from the germline V gene are MNHEY and SMNVEV (reference sequence). CDR3 length equals 15 residues.

V is TRBV18 and J is TRBJ2-5; 8 nucleotides agree with TRBD1. Germline CDR1 and CDR2: KGHSH and LQKENI. CDR3 length: 14 residues. Trimming cost V 5 bases and J 4 bases; bases outside gene matches: 6. DNA for the CDR3: TGTGCCAGCTCAACAGACAGGGGAGGAGAGACCCAGTACTTC. It yields the protein CASSTDRGGETQYF.